This is a list of T cell receptor beta chains from one sample in a study of blood T cells in healthy people across ages. MiXCR, run by TCRdb on the 5' RACE reads, gives a single entry per CDR3 protein. The table includes about 1.6 million distinct CDR3 sequences, about 32% detected once. Sequencing input: blood. The receptors shown here come from a woman in her 30s in good health. The CDR3 runs from the conserved cysteine through the conserved F or W. The D gene is left open where the match is weak. Only some rows state a clone size, as once, few, many or a class for expanded clones.

cdr3_nt,cdr3_aa,j_call,v_call,cdr3_length,clone_size,d_call
TGTGCCAGCAGCTGGGGGTCTAGCGGAAATGAGCAGTTCTTC,CASSWGSSGNEQFF,TRBJ2-1,TRBV7-9,14,.,TRBD2
TGCAGTGCTAGAGATCGGGTCACAGGGTCCATGAACACTGAAGCTTTCTTT,CSARDRVTGSMNTEAFF,TRBJ1-1,TRBV20-1,17,.,.
TGCGCCAGCAGCTTCAGTGGGGGGGCGGAAGTCAATGAGCAGTACTTC,CASSFSGGAEVNEQYF,TRBJ2-5,TRBV5-1,16,.,.
TGTGCCAGCAGCTTTTCTCTAGGGACTCAAGAGACCCAGTACTTC,CASSFSLGTQETQYF,TRBJ2-5,TRBV7-8,15,.,.
TGCAGTGAGTCCCACGCAGGACAGGGGGCTGAAGCTTTCTTT,CSESHAGQGAEAFF,TRBJ1-1,TRBV20-1,14,.,TRBD1
TGTGCCAGCAGCTCCATAGCGGGAGTCTCCTACAATGAGCAGTTCTTC,CASSSIAGVSYNEQFF,TRBJ2-1,TRBV7-3,16,.,TRBD2
TGTGCCAGCAGTTTATCCATCGCGGAGGGATATGGCAATCAGCCCCAGCATTTT,CASSLSIAEGYGNQPQHF,TRBJ1-5,TRBV27,18,.,.
TGTGCCAGCAGCGTGCACAGGGGGCTTTCACCCCTCCACTTT,CASSVHRGLSPLHF,TRBJ1-6,TRBV9,14,.,TRBD1
TGTGCCAGCAGCGCGAACCTCCAGGGGGAAAATGAAAAACTGTTTTTT,CASSANLQGENEKLFF,TRBJ1-4,TRBV9,16,.,TRBD1
TGTGCCAGCAGTTCGGCCCAAGAGACCCAGTTCTTC,CASSSAQETQFF,TRBJ2-1,TRBV28,12,once,.
TGCAGTGCTGGAGGGAGAGGGAATGGCTCCACCTTC,CSAGGRGNGSTF,TRBJ1-2,TRBV20-1,12,.,.
TGCAGCGTTGATGTGGGAGCGGACTCCTACGAGCAGTACTTC,CSVDVGADSYEQYF,TRBJ2-7,TRBV29-1,14,.,.
TGCAGTGCCAAAGTATGGGGAGGGGCCGGCTACACCTTC,CSAKVWGGAGYTF,TRBJ1-2,TRBV20-1,13,.,.
TGTGCCAGCAGCCAAGACTTGCACAAAAACATTCAGTACTTC,CASSQDLHKNIQYF,TRBJ2-4,TRBV3-1,14,.,.
TGTGCCAGCAGGGCCCCGCGACTAGCGGGGGACAAAGATACGCAGTATTTT,CASRAPRLAGDKDTQYF,TRBJ2-3,TRBV27,17,few,TRBD2
TGCAGTGCTAGAGGGGGCGCGTTGGATCAGCCCCAGCATTTT,CSARGGALDQPQHF,TRBJ1-5,TRBV20-1,14,few,.
TGTGCCGTTGCGGCCGTGGGCCTACGAGGGTCACCCCTCCACTTT,CAVAAVGLRGSPLHF,TRBJ1-6,TRBV10-3,15,.,.
TGTGCCGGCAGCCCCGGGGCAGGGGATGAGCAGTACTTC,CAGSPGAGDEQYF,TRBJ2-7,TRBV9,13,.,.
TGTGCCACCAGCTGGCGGACAGGAGGGCACGAGCAGTACTTC,CATSWRTGGHEQYF,TRBJ2-7,TRBV15,14,few,.
TGCAGTGCTAGGCAGGGGGGCCTGTTTGAGCAGTTCTTC,CSARQGGLFEQFF,TRBJ2-1,TRBV20-1,13,.,.
TGTGCCAGCGAGACTAGCGGGTACAATGAGCAGTTCTTC,CASETSGYNEQFF,TRBJ2-1,TRBV2,13,.,TRBD2
TGCGCCAGCAGCGGGGGACAGCTCACAGATACGCAGTATTTT,CASSGGQLTDTQYF,TRBJ2-3,TRBV5-1,14,once,TRBD1
TGTGCCACCAGTGACCCGACAACGAACACCGGGGAGCTGTTTTTT,CATSDPTTNTGELFF,TRBJ2-2,TRBV24-1,15,few,.
TGTGCCAGCAGCTCTATCAGGGGATACACAGATACGCAGTATTTT,CASSSIRGYTDTQYF,TRBJ2-3,TRBV7-2,15,.,.
TGCGCCAGCAGCCAAGTAACTCGGCACAATGGGCAGTTCTTC,CASSQVTRHNGQFF,TRBJ2-1,TRBV4-1,14,few,.
TGTGCCAGCAGTTGGGGCGAGCTTAACGGGGAGCTGTTTTTT,CASSWGELNGELFF,TRBJ2-2,TRBV12-3/TRBV12-4,14,many,.
TGTGCCAGCCGAGCAAACCCCGTTGGAGGGTTGGCTTTCTATGGCTACACCTTC,CASRANPVGGLAFYGYTF,TRBJ1-2,TRBV21-1,18,once,.
TGTGCCAGCAGCCCTACCTCATCGAGCTCCTATAATTCACCCCTCCACTTT,CASSPTSSSSYNSPLHF,TRBJ1-6,TRBV11-2,17,.,.